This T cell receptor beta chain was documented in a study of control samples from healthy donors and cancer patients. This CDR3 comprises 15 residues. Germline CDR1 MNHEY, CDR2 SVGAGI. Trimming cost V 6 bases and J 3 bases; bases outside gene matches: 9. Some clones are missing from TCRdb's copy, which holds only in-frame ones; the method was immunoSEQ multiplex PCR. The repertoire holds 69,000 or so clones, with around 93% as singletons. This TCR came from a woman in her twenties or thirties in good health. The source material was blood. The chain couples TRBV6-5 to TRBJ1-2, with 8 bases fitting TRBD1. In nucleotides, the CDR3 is TGTGCCAGCAGCTGGGGGGACAGGCGAGACTATGGCTACACCTTC. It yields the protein CASSWGDRRDYGYTF.